The source of this TCR beta chain is a study of blood T cells in healthy people across ages. As concerns this clonotype: At one of its ends the junction is not consistent with the germline gene, which may arise from a read error.

It was with a sample-barcoded 5' primer and a J-beta primer mix that a second PCR of roughly 7 to 12 cycles was run. From the 5' RACE reads, TCRdb called clonotypes with MiXCR, one entry per CDR3 protein. The sample has fewer than 1,200,000 distinct CDR3 sequences, about 23% seen once. CDR3 length: 14 residues. From germline, CDR1 is DFQATT and CDR2 SNEGSKA (reference sequence). These same data were also listed under a study on T cells of mothers and their children. That report adds: Related and unrelated pairs show similar shaping of TCR recombination output by thymic selection.

The receptor comes from a girl aged 2 to 9 in good health. V is TRBV20-1 and J is TRBJ2-5; no clear D gene. Source material: blood. The CDR3 DNA is TGCAGTGCTACCTTGGATCTCTTCCAAGAGATCCAGTACTTC. Translation: CSATLDLFQEIQYF.